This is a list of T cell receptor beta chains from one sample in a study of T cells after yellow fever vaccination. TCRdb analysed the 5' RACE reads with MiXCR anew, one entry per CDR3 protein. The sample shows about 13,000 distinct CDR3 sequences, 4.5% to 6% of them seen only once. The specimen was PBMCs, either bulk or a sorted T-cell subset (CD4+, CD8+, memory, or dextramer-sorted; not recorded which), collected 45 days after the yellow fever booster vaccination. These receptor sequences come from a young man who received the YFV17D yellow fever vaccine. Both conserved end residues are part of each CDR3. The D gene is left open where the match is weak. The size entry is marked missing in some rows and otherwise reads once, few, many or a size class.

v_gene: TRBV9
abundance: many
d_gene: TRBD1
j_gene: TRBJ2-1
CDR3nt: TGTGCCAGCAGCGCGTCCGGGACAGGGGTGAATGAGCAGTTCTTC
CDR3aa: CASSASGTGVNEQFF

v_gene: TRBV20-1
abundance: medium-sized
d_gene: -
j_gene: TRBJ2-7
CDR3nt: TGCAGTGCTCGACGCCTTGTACCAATGCTCGACGCCTACGAGCAGTACTTC
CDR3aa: CSARRLVPMLDAYEQYF

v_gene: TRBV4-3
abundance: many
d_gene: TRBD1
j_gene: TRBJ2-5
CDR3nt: TGCGCCAGCAGCCCGGGGCTTGGACAGGGGCGGCAAGAGACCCAGTACTTC
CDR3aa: CASSPGLGQGRQETQYF

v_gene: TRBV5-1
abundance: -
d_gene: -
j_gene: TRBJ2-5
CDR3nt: TGCGCCAGCAGCTCGACAGTGGCTAACCAAGAGAACCAGTACTTC
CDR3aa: CASSSTVANQENQYF

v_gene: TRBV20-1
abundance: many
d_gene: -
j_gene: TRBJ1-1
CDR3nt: TGCAGTGCTAGAAGACAGGCGAACACTGAAGCTTTCTTT
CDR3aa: CSARRQANTEAFF

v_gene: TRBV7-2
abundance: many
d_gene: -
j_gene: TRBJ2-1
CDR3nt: TGTGCCAGCAGCTTACAGGGGACAAACAATGAGCAGTTCTTC
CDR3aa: CASSLQGTNNEQFF

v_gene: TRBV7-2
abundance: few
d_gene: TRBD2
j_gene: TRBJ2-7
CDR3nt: TGTGCCAGCAGCTCCCTAGCGGGAGGGACCTCCTACGAGCAGTACTTC
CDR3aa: CASSSLAGGTSYEQYF

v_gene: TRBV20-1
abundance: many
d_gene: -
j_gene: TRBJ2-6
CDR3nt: TGCAGTGCTAGAGATCAGCGCAGGGCAAGGGCCTCTGGGGCCAACGTCCTGACTTTC
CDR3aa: CSARDQRRARASGANVLTF

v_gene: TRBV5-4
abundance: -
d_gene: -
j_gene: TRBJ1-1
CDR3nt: TGTGCCAGCAGACCCGGGGGGGGGAACACTGAAGCTTTCTTT
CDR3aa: CASRPGGGNTEAFF

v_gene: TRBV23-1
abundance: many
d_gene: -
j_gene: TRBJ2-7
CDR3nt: TGCGCCAGCAGTCCTAGGGGACACTACGAGCAGTACTTC
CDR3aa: CASSPRGHYEQYF

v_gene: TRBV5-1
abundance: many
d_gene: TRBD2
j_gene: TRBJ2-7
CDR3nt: TGCGCCAGCAGCCCTCGGACTAGTTTTGGCGAGCAGTACTTC
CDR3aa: CASSPRTSFGEQYF

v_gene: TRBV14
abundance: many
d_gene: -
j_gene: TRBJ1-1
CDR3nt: TGTGCCAGCAGCCAAGCAAAGGGCTTTATGAACACTGAAGCTTTCTTT
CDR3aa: CASSQAKGFMNTEAFF

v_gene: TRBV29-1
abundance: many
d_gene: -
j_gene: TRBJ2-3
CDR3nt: TGCAGCGTTGCGAAACTAGGCACAGATACGCAGTATTTT
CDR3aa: CSVAKLGTDTQYF